The 2 T cell receptor beta chains below come from one sample, sequenced in a study of long-term antiretroviral therapy in people with HIV. They ran version v3.0 of the immunoSEQ assay at survey level. Clones were read by immunoSEQ multiplex PCR, and TCRdb kept only the in-frame ones, dropping some. This sample has just over 35,000 clones, with approximately 94% found just once. The sequencing here drew on unsorted PBMCs, taken 4.1 years after starting antiretroviral therapy. Every receptor here comes from a woman between 45 and 65 years old with HIV.

A single count supports this clone. The chain is built from TRBV27 and TRBJ2-2, with 7 nucleotides matching TRBD2. The CDR3 sequence is 18 residues long. Germline V gene sequence: CDR1 MNHEY, CDR2 SMNVEV (reference sequence). Germline trimming cut 1 base from V and 0 bases from J; bases unmatched to any gene: 8. This CDR3 reads CASSLFGTNFPNTGELFF. The CDR3 nucleotides are TGTGCCAGCAGTTTATTCGGGACTAACTTCCCGAACACCGGGGAGCTGTTTTTT.

This sequence joins TRBV6-1 and TRBJ1-2, with 9 bases lining up with TRBD1. This CDR3 is 14 amino acids long. V shed 4 bases and J 4 bases; nucleotides not matched to a gene: 4. Germline lookup yields CDR1 MNHNS and CDR2 SASEGT. CDR3 nucleotide sequence: TGTGCCAGCAGTGGGGAGACAGGGGGCTATGGCTACACCTTC. Translated: CASSGETGGYGYTF.